This T cell receptor (beta chain) was captured by sequencing in a study of T-cell memory formation after mild COVID-19. This clonotype showed up just a few times. Its cognate antigen is unknown. From the 5' RACE reads, TCRdb called clonotypes with MiXCR, one entry per CDR3 protein. Counted here are roughly 370,000 distinct CDR3 sequences, approximately 15% occurring once; the ten biggest clones make up about 22%. Regarding the study as a whole: Cross-reactive memory apparently joined, as some responding clones appeared in pre-infection memory. Among contracting clones, CD4+ were mainly CM/EM and CD8+ enriched in EMRA.

The CDR3 length is 16 residues. Germline CDR1 reads LGHNA; CDR2 reads YSLEER. The ends lost 0 bases at V and 5 bases at J; junction bases unmatched: 6. V and J are TRBV4-3 and TRBJ2-3, with TRBD2 matching 9 bases. The clonotype comes from a man between 18 and 29 years old who had mild COVID-19 (a few samples of this study predate the infection). Cell type and time point are not known. The sequenced sample was PBMCs or a T cell subset sorted from them (not recorded which). The CDR3 protein is CASSQDAGGLKDTQYF. CDR3 bases: TGCGCCAGCAGCCAAGACGCGGGGGGGCTGAAAGATACGCAGTATTTT.